This entry lists 7 T cell receptor beta chains sequenced from one sample in a study of human T cells and chemical hapten exposure. Specified time point: patch test 1, 2 weeks after DPC sensitization. Treatment here: therapeutic diphenylcyclopropenone sensitization with weekly scalp DPC. TCRdb re-called the RACE reads with MiXCR, one entry per CDR3 protein. The sample has fewer than 400,000 distinct CDR3 sequences; around 7% are singletons. Here the sequenced sample was whole blood, taken in connection with sensitization to the hapten diphenylcyclopropenone (DPC). The receptors stem from a woman in her late teens or twenties with alopecia areata. Some clones in this sample may be carry-over from other donors' samples.

The CDR3 DNA sequence: TGTGCCAGCAGTCCTAGTGGGGCCGGGCGCTACACCTTC. Translated, it gives CASSPSGAGRYTF. The chain combines TRBV12-3 or TRBV12-4 with TRBJ1-2; a possible D gene is TRBD1 (5 bases). The CDR3 is 13 amino acids. Trimming pared 5 bases from V and 9 bases from J, leaving 16 bases between.

The genes are TRBV20-1 and TRBJ1-4; 7 bases map to TRBD1. Germline CDR1 reads DFQATT; CDR2 reads SNEGSKA (reference sequence). The trim removed 2 bases at V and 7 bases at J, leaving 7 bases unmatched. This CDR3 is 14 amino acids long. CDR3 DNA: TGCAGTGCTAGACTACCGACAGGGTCTGAAAAACTGTTTTTT. It encodes CSARLPTGSEKLFF.

This chain links TRBV7-2 with TRBJ2-3, with D perhaps TRBD2 (6 bases). There are 18 residues in the CDR3. CDR1 and CDR2 (germline): SGHTA, FQGNSA. The V gene lost 1 base and the J gene lost 2 bases, with 19 bases spanning the gap. The CDR3 DNA is TGTGCCAGCAGCTTAGACCTCCTTCTTGGGGGGTACACAGATACGCAGTATTTT. Its protein is CASSLDLLLGGYTDTQYF.

This clonotype was observed many times. The chain links TRBV25-1 to TRBJ2-2; D may be TRBD1 (6 bases). Deletions cut 4 bases from V and 4 bases from J, with 19 bases between. The CDR3 sequence is 17 residues long. Germline CDR1 reads MGHDK; CDR2 reads SYGVNS. DNA for the CDR3: TGTGCCAGCAGTGCCCATTCGGAGGACAGCTCCACCGGGGAGCTGTTTTTT. Its protein is CASSAHSEDSSTGELFF.

This chain joins TRBV24-1 and TRBJ1-4; D uncertain. V was clipped by 5 bases and J by 4 bases, with 22 bases between them. The CDR3 sequence is 18 residues long. Germline assignment: CDR1 KGHDR and CDR2 SFDVKD. CDR3 region: CATSADGVLPHHNEKLFF. The CDR3 bases are TGTGCCACCAGTGCTGACGGGGTTCTTCCTCACCATAATGAAAAACTGTTTTTT.

The V and J genes are TRBV29-1 and TRBJ1-5, with D possibly being TRBD1 (6 bases). V was clipped by 4 bases and J by 3 bases, with 13 bases between them. Germline CDR1 SQVTM, CDR2 ANQGSEA. CDR3 length: 14 amino acids. The CDR3 bases are TGCAGCGTTGCACAGGGAACGTACAATCAGCCCCAGCATTTT. It translates to CSVAQGTYNQPQHF.

This clonotype was counted only a few times. J is TRBJ1-1 and V is TRBV6-5; 7 bases line up with TRBD1. J gave up 9 bases and V 5 bases, and 6 bases lay outside the gene matches. CDR3 size: 12 residues. CDR1 is MNHEY, CDR2 SVGAGI, per germline. In DNA form, the CDR3 reads TGTGCCAGCAGTAGACAGGGATCTCAAGCTTTCTTT. It codes for CASSRQGSQAFF.